The clone carrying this TCR beta chain was detected once. Its antigen remains unidentified. The germline V gene has CDR1 KGHSH and CDR2 LQKENI. The CDR3 sequence is 15 residues long. V shed 3 bases and J shed 3 bases, with 12 bases lying between them. This specimen comes from a study of identifying expanded T cells in peripheral blood. Findings and limits, study-wide: Variance in clone template counts between approximately two-week samples significantly increased with total template count across all healthy donors.

TCRdb keeps only in-frame clones here, not all; method: immunoSEQ multiplex PCR. The data show around 100,000 clones, with 85% to 90% seen just once and 16% held by the top ten. The sequencing input was blood. This rearrangement joins TRBV18 to TRBJ1-5; a possible D gene is TRBD1 (5 bases). This TCR came from a person between 18 and 75 years old in good health. DNA for the CDR3: TGTGCCAGCTCACCTGGGGCGGGGGACAATCAGCCCCAGCATTTT. This gives the protein CASSPGAGDNQPQHF.